Shown below are 30 T cell receptor beta chains from a single sample sequenced in a study of beta chain features in type 1 diabetes. Reverse transcribing all isolated RNA meant expressed TCRB transcripts were sequenced. TCRdb's table, derived via immunoSEQ multiplex PCR, lists solely in-frame clones and lacks some. In the table there are about 620,000 clones, less than 20% of which are singletons. The specimen was naive CD4+ T cells from blood. The source is a man aged 18 to 30 in good health.

This clone was seen a few times. This specimen includes other DNA sequences encoding the same CDR3. The chain employs TRBV7-2 and TRBJ1-1; no definite D call. The V gene lost 3 bases and the J gene lost 3 bases, with 2 bases spanning the gap. CDR3 length equals 11 residues. CDR1 is SGHTA, CDR2 FQGNSA, per germline. The CDR3 reads CASSLYTEAFF. CDR3 nucleotide sequence: TGTGCCAGCAGCTTGTACACTGAAGCTTTCTTT.

The chain carries TRBV6-1 and TRBJ1-1; D remains ambiguous. The CDR3 loop spans 14 amino acids. Between the trimmed V and J ends, which lost 6 bases and 1 base, there was a span of 12 bases. Germline V gene lookup returns CDR1 MNHNS and CDR2 SASEGT. The CDR3 nucleotides read TGTGCCAGCAGGGACCGCCGGGGGAACACTGAAGCTTTCTTT. It codes for CASRDRRGNTEAFF.

This clone has only a few counts. The genes are TRBV6-4 and TRBJ2-7, with D possibly called TRBD1 or TRBD2 (5 bases each). V lost 4 bases, J lost 2 bases, and 12 bases lay in between. The CDR3 is 14 amino acids. Germline assignment: CDR1 MRHNA and CDR2 SNTAGT. CDR3 bases: TGTGCCAGCAGTGTGAGGGACGGAGCCTACGAGCAGTACTTC. Its translation: CASSVRDGAYEQYF.

The V call is TRBV19, the J call TRBJ2-5, with a weak D call TRBD2 (5 bases). The CDR3 extends over 16 amino acids. In germline, CDR1 is LNHDA, CDR2 SQIVND (reference sequence). V was trimmed by 7 bases and J by 1 base, leaving 19 bases between them. The CDR3 region is CASKGRTAKPQETQYF. DNA of the CDR3: TGTGCCAGTAAAGGGAGAACAGCAAAACCCCAAGAGACCCAGTACTTC.

The J gene is TRBJ2-7, the V gene TRBV29-1; 8 positions match TRBD1. The CDR3 loop spans 13 amino acids. Trimming took 6 bases from V and 4 from J; bases not matched to a gene: 8. CDR1 and CDR2 (germline): SQVTM, ANQGSEA. CDR3: CSVPGGAGYEQYF. The CDR3 DNA reads as TGCAGCGTCCCAGGGGGCGCGGGGTACGAGCAGTACTTC.

The chain combines TRBV14 with TRBJ1-1, with 10 bases aligning to TRBD1. CDR1 is SGHDN and CDR2 is FVKESK in the germline V gene. This CDR3 comprises 14 residues. Trimming removed 4 bases from V and 8 bases from J; junction bases left unmatched: 7. DNA of the CDR3: TGTGCCAGCAGCCTACCAGACAGGGGGCGCGAAGCTTTCTTT. It is translated as CASSLPDRGREAFF. The full variable domain, completed using reference TRBV14 and TRBJ1-1, is EAGVTQFPSHSVIEKGQTVTLRCDPISGHDNLYWYRRVMGKEIKFLLHFVKESKQDESGMPNNRFLAERTGGTYSTLKVQPAELEDSGVYFCASSLPDRGREAFFGQGTRLTVV.

The V call is TRBV28, the J call TRBJ2-7; TRBD1 matches at 9 bases. CDR1 is MDHEN, CDR2 SYDVKM, per germline. The CDR3 has 14 residues. V lost 5 bases, J lost 4 bases, and 6 bases stayed unmatched. The CDR3 protein is CASSPGGQGYEQYF. The CDR3 DNA sequence: TGTGCCAGCAGTCCCGGAGGACAGGGGTACGAGCAGTACTTC.

This clone appeared a few times. V and J are TRBV4-1 and TRBJ1-1; 8 bases agree with TRBD1. This CDR3 has 15 amino acids. After removal of 4 bases from V and 4 bases from J, the junction contained 8 bases not matched to a gene. Germline assignment: CDR1 MGHRA and CDR2 YSYEKL. CDR3 in amino acids: CASSPTGQGFTEAFF. The CDR3 DNA reads TGCGCCAGCAGCCCAACTGGACAGGGATTCACTGAAGCTTTCTTT.

This clone was recorded a few times. The CDR3 DNA reads TGTGCCAGCAGCATAGGCGGGGTCTCTGGGGCCAACGTCCTGACTTTC. It translates to CASSIGGVSGANVLTF. The chain joins TRBV5-4 to TRBJ2-6, with a possible D match to TRBD2 (6 bases). Per the germline V gene, CDR1 is SGHNT and CDR2 is YYREEE (reference sequence). CDR3 length equals 16 residues. V was pared by 4 bases and J by 0 bases, with 11 bases between.

V and J are TRBV4-1 and TRBJ1-1; D is ambiguous. Per germline, CDR1 MGHRA and CDR2 YSYEKL. The CDR3 is 16 amino acids. V was trimmed by 2 bases and J by 0 bases, leaving 13 bases between them. In DNA, the CDR3 is TGCGCCAGCAGCCAACCCCTACCTGGGATGAACACTGAAGCTTTCTTT. Protein product: CASSQPLPGMNTEAFF.

The CDR3 DNA is TGTGCCAGCAGTCGCCCTACCGGGACATCGGACGCTGGCTACACCTTC. It translates to CASSRPTGTSDAGYTF. This chain connects TRBV4-2 to TRBJ1-2, with D maybe TRBD1 (6 bases). From germline, CDR1 is LGHNA and CDR2 YNFKEQ. V shed 6 bases and J shed 7 bases, with 24 bases lying between them. This CDR3 spans 16 amino acids.

This clone occurred a few times. The chain is built from TRBV4-3 and TRBJ2-1; 8 nucleotides align to TRBD1. The CDR3 covers 15 residues. CDR1 LGHNA and CDR2 YSLEER come from the germline V gene. J gave up 8 bases and V 4 bases, and 10 bases lay outside the gene matches. CDR3 loop: CASSPRTGNGHEQFF. The CDR3 region has the DNA TGCGCCAGCAGCCCGCGGACAGGGAATGGTCATGAGCAGTTCTTC.

The chain couples TRBV9 to TRBJ1-1; the match to TRBD1 covers 7 bases. Trimming cost V 4 bases and J 5 bases; bases outside gene matches: 8. The CDR3 is 14 amino acids. Germline V CDR1 and CDR2: SGDLS, YYNGEE. CDR3 bases: TGTGCCAGCAGCCTCCAGGGGGGTACGACTGAAGCTTTCTTT. It specifies CASSLQGGTTEAFF.

This clone was counted a few times. This chain links TRBV28 with TRBJ1-2; no firm D call. V was shortened by 10 bases and J by 8 bases, with 5 bases between the two germline ends. The germline CDR1 and CDR2 sequences are MDHEN and SYDVKM. The CDR3 loop spans 8 amino acids. The CDR3 loop is CAINGYTF. The CDR3 DNA follows: TGTGCCATTAACGGCTACACCTTC.

The DNA of the CDR3 is TGTGCCAGCAGCCTGGACAGGGACGAGCAGTACTTC. This codes for CASSLDRDEQYF. The V gene is TRBV11-2, the J gene TRBJ2-7; 8 nucleotides match TRBD1. From germline, CDR1 is SGHAT and CDR2 FQNNGV. V was clipped by 5 bases and J by 5 bases; unmatched bases: 2. The CDR3 is 12 residues long.

The table lists this clone with a few counts. This chain joins TRBV7-9 and TRBJ1-5; the D gene is possibly TRBD1 (5 bases). In germline, CDR1 is SEHNR, CDR2 FQNEAQ (reference sequence). This CDR3 is 15 amino acids long. The ends were cut back, 3 bases at V and 0 bases at J, with 9 bases in the middle. The CDR3 protein is CASSFSGVSNQPQHF. The CDR3 DNA is TGTGCCAGCAGCTTCTCGGGGGTTAGCAATCAGCCCCAGCATTTT. Supplemented by reference TRBV7-9 and TRBJ1-5, the full variable domain reads DTGVSQNPRHKITKRGQNVTFRCDPISEHNRLYWYRQTLGQGPEFLTYFQNEAQLEKSRLLSDRFSAERPKGSFSTLEIQRTEQGDSAMYLCASSFSGVSNQPQHFGDGTRLSIL.

This clone was counted a few times. This chain links TRBV7-2 with TRBJ2-1, with 13 bases lining up with TRBD2. The V gene end was trimmed by 9 bases and the J gene end by 7 bases; junction bases not matched to a gene: 6. The CDR3 totals 14 residues. Germline-derived CDR1 and CDR2 are SGHTA and FQGNSA. CDR3 DNA: TGTGCCAGTAGACTAGCGGGAGGTAGAAATGAGCAGTTCTTC. As protein: CASRLAGGRNEQFF.

The J gene is TRBJ1-1, the V gene TRBV4-1; D is undetermined. The CDR3 runs to 19 residues. In germline, CDR1 is MGHRA, CDR2 YSYEKL. The V gene lost 1 base and the J gene lost 4 bases, with 25 bases spanning the gap. CDR3 protein: CASSQAIGALVGLGTEAFF. As DNA, the CDR3 is TGCGCCAGCAGCCAAGCTATTGGAGCCCTAGTAGGTTTGGGCACTGAAGCTTTCTTT.

This clone was counted between two and nine times. The rearrangement uses TRBV7-2 and TRBJ2-1; 11 nucleotides match TRBD2. J lost 7 bases, V lost 2 bases, and 4 bases had no gene match. Germline-derived CDR1 and CDR2 are SGHTA and FQGNSA. This CDR3 is built from 15 residues. DNA for the CDR3: TGTGCCAGCAGCTTACTAGCGGGGGGTCCGAATGAGCAGTTCTTC. This sequence encodes CASSLLAGGPNEQFF.

Note on this clone: Other DNA sequences in this sample translate to the same CDR3. The V gene is TRBV20-1, the J gene TRBJ2-7; D not resolved. V lost 0 bases to trimming and J lost 3 bases, with 3 bases between them. This CDR3 region has 11 residues. Germline V CDR1 and CDR2: DFQATT, SNEGSKA (reference sequence). CDR3 residues: CSARDSYEQYF. CDR3 DNA: TGCAGTGCTAGAGATAGCTACGAGCAGTACTTC.

This clone showed up just once. The chain joins TRBV6-5 to TRBJ1-5, with 7 bases matching TRBD1. CDR1 and CDR2 from the germline V gene are MNHEY and SVGAGI. Trimming at V came to 0 bases and at J to 6 bases, leaving 5 bases not matched to a gene. There are 15 residues in the CDR3. The CDR3 DNA follows: TGTGCCAGCAGTTACTCGCGACAGGGAAGTCAGCCCCAGCATTTT. Its translation is CASSYSRQGSQPQHF.

The chain recombines TRBV30 with TRBJ1-1; D may be TRBD1 (5 bases). The V gene lost 4 bases and the J gene lost 3 bases, with 18 bases spanning the gap. Germline CDR1 GTSNPN, CDR2 SVGIG (reference sequence). The CDR3 is 15 residues long. The CDR3 reads CAWTQSARDDTEAFF. The CDR3 DNA reads as TGTGCCTGGACTCAATCAGCCCGGGACGACACTGAAGCTTTCTTT.

The chain has TRBV28 and TRBJ1-2, with TRBD1 as a possible D gene (5 bases). V was cut by 7 bases and J by 7 bases, with 13 bases left in between. The CDR3 is made up of 12 amino acids. CDR1 MDHEN and CDR2 SYDVKM come from the germline V gene. CDR3 in amino acids: CASMDMIGGYTF. As DNA, the CDR3 is TGTGCCAGCATGGACATGATCGGTGGCTACACCTTC.

In this sample, this clone turned up a few times. This chain links TRBV29-1 with TRBJ2-1; TRBD1 matches at 8 bases. This CDR3 is 13 amino acids long. Germline V gives CDR1 SQVTM, CDR2 ANQGSEA. The junction had 6 bases not matched to a gene; V was cut back by 8 bases and J by 3 bases. CDR3 protein: CSSGQGLYNEQFF. The DNA for the CDR3 is TGCAGCTCAGGACAGGGCCTCTACAATGAGCAGTTCTTC.

This rearrangement joins TRBV19 to TRBJ2-1; TRBD1 matches 7 bases. The CDR3 covers 16 residues. Germline assignment: CDR1 LNHDA and CDR2 SQIVND (reference sequence). Trimming took 6 bases from V and 4 from J; bases not matched to a gene: 12. The CDR3 sequence is CASRPGNRGSYNEQFF. Written as DNA, the CDR3 is TGTGCCAGTAGGCCGGGAAACAGGGGCAGTTACAATGAGCAGTTCTTC. The full variable domain, in which reference TRBV19 and TRBJ2-1 provide the parts outside the CDR3, is DGGITQSPKYLFRKEGQNVTLSCEQNLNHDAMYWYRQDPGQGLRLIYYSQIVNDFQKGDIAEGYSVSREKKESFPLTVTSAQKNPTAFYLCASRPGNRGSYNEQFFGPGTRLTVL.

This clone was seen more than once but under ten times. The chain couples TRBV4-1 to TRBJ2-5; D uncertain. The better agreement between TRBJ2-7 and the DNA end casts doubt on the J call. There are 14 residues in the CDR3. Germline CDR1 and CDR2: MGHRA and YSYEKL. The CDR3 DNA is TGCGCCAGCAGCCAAGAATCCGTATCCTACGAGCAGTACTTC. Protein sequence: CASSQESVSYEQYF.

This clone has just a few counts. The V and J genes are TRBV30 and TRBJ1-1; the D is unclear. Germline V gene sequence: CDR1 GTSNPN, CDR2 SVGIG (reference sequence). V lost 0 bases and J lost 11, with 22 bases in between. The CDR3 length is 15 residues. CDR3 sequence reads: CAWSVGEKFGPAAFF. The CDR3 nucleotides are TGTGCCTGGAGTGTCGGAGAGAAGTTTGGGCCGGCGGCTTTCTTT.

The genes are TRBV5-6 and TRBJ1-2; TRBD1 agrees at 7 bases. The germline CDR1 and CDR2 sequences are SGHDT and YYEEEE. The ends lost 10 bases at V and 3 bases at J; junction bases unmatched: 12. This CDR3 region has 14 residues. CDR3 amino acids: CASSKGDSHYGYTF. CDR3 DNA: TGTGCCTCCAGCAAGGGGGACAGTCACTATGGCTACACCTTC. Using reference TRBV5-6 and TRBJ1-2 for the parts outside the CDR3, the full variable domain is DAGVTQSPTHLIKTRGQQVTLRCSPKSGHDTVSWYQQALGQGPQFIFQYYEEEERQRGNFPDRFSGHQFPNYSSELNVNALLLGDSALYLCASSKGDSHYGYTFGSGTRLTVV.

This clone was counted between two and nine times. The CDR3 nucleotides are TGCGCCAGCAGCTTGAAAGGATTAGATTTTAACACCGGGGAGCTGTTTTTT. Protein sequence: CASSLKGLDFNTGELFF. The rearrangement links TRBV5-1 to TRBJ2-2; D gene unclear. The V and J ends lost 1 base and 2 bases respectively, with 15 bases between them. Germline lookup yields CDR1 SGHRS and CDR2 YFSETQ. This CDR3 contains 17 residues.

This chain uses TRBV7-2 with TRBJ2-5; possible D gene TRBD1, 6 bases. CDR1 and CDR2 (germline): SGHTA, FQGNSA. The CDR3 consists of 15 residues. Trimming stripped 5 bases from V and 9 bases from J, with 22 bases between. This CDR3 is CASSRVMWTAVAQYF. Here the CDR3 DNA reads TGTGCCAGCAGCCGAGTCATGTGGACAGCTGTGGCCCAGTACTTC.